One sample yielded the 3 T cell receptor beta chains listed below, sequenced in a study of blood T cells in healthy people across ages. The use of a sample-barcoded 5' primer and a J-beta primer mix characterized a second PCR of 7 to 11 cycles. Each CDR3 protein is one row after TCRdb ran MiXCR on the 5' RACE reads. The sample has 1.8 million or so distinct CDR3 sequences, roughly two fifths seen once. Specimen: blood. The origin of the receptors is a human donor in good health.

This clonotype occurred a few times. In nucleotides, the CDR3 is TGCGCCAGCAGCCTGTCTGTAGGACCCTACGAGCAGTACTTC. This codes for CASSLSVGPYEQYF. The chain has TRBV4-1 and TRBJ2-7; D is ambiguous. The CDR3 is made up of 14 amino acids. V gave up 4 bases and J gave up 2 bases, with 12 bases separating them. Germline V CDR1 and CDR2: MGHRA, YSYEKL.

The chain is built from TRBV6-6 and TRBJ2-7, with a possible D match to TRBD1 (6 bases). This CDR3 region has 14 residues. V was pared by 6 bases and J by 2 bases, with 14 bases between. CDR1 and CDR2 (germline): MNHNY, SVGAGI (reference sequence). The DNA for the CDR3 is TGTGCCAGCAGCAAACAGGGATGGGCCTACGAGCAGTACTTC. Its translation is CASSKQGWAYEQYF.

The chain joins TRBV3-1 to TRBJ2-7; 10 nucleotides align to TRBD2. The length of the CDR3 is 16 residues. CDR1 LGHDT and CDR2 YNNKEL come from the germline V gene (reference sequence). V lost 3 bases to trimming and J lost 5 bases; unmatched junction nucleotides: 10. CDR3 amino acids: CASSHKTGTSAHEQYF. CDR3 sequence (DNA): TGTGCCAGCAGCCATAAGACCGGGACTAGCGCCCACGAGCAGTACTTC.